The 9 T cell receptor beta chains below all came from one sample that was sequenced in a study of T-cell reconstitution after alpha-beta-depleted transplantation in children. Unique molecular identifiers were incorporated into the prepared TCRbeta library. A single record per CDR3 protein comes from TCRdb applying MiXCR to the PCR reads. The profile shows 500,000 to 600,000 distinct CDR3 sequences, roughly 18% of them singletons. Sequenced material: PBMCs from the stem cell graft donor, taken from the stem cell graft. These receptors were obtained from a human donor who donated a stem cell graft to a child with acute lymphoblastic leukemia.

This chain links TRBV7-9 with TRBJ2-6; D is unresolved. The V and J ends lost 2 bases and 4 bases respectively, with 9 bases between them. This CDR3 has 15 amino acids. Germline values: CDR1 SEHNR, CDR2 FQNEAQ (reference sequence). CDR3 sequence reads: CASSLPLTGANVLTF. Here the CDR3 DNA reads TGTGCCAGCAGCTTACCGTTAACGGGGGCCAACGTCCTGACTTTC. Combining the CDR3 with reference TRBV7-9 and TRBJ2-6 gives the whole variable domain DTGVSQNPRHKITKRGQNVTFRCDPISEHNRLYWYRQTLGQGPEFLTYFQNEAQLEKSRLLSDRFSAERPKGSFSTLEIQRTEQGDSAMYLCASSLPLTGANVLTFGAGSRLTVL.

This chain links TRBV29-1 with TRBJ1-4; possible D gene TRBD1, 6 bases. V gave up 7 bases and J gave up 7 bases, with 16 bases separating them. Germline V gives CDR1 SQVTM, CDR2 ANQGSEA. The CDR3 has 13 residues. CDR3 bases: TGCAGCGCCACGGGAGGGGGAGGTGAAAAACTGTTTTTT. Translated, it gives CSATGGGGEKLFF.

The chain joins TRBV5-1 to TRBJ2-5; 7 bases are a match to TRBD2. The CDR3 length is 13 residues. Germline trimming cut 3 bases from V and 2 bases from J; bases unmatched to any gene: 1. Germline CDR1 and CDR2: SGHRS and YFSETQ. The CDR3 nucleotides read TGCGCCAGCAGCTGGGAGGGGCAAGAGACCCAGTACTTC. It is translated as CASSWEGQETQYF.

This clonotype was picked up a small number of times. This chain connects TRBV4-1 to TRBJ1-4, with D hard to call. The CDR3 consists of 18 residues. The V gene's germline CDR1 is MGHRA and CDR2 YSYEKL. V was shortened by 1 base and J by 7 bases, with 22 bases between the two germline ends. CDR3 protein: CASSQAAEGGWVSEKLFF. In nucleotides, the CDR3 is TGCGCCAGCAGCCAAGCGGCGGAGGGCGGATGGGTTAGTGAAAAACTGTTTTTT.

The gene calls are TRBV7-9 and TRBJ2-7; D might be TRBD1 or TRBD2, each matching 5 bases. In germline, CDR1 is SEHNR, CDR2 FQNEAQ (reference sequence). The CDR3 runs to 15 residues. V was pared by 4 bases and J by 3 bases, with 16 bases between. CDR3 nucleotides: TGTGCCAGCAGCTCGCTGCCCGGGGCCCACTACGAGCAGTACTTC. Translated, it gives CASSSLPGAHYEQYF.

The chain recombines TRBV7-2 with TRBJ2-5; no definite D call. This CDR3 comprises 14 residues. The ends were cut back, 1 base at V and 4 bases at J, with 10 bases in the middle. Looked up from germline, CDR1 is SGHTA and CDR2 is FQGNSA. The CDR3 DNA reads TGTGCCAGCAGCTTAGGACTCACCGGAGAGACCCAGTACTTC. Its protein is CASSLGLTGETQYF.

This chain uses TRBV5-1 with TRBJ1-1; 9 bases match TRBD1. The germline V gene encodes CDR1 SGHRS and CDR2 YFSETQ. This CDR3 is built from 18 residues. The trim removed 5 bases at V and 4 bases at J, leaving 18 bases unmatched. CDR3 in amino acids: CASSRDPVGQGGGTEAFF. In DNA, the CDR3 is TGCGCCAGCAGTCGGGACCCGGTGGGACAGGGAGGCGGCACTGAAGCTTTCTTT. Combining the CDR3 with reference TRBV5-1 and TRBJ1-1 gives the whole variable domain KAGVTQTPRYLIKTRGQQVTLSCSPISGHRSVSWYQQTPGQGLQFLFEYFSETQRNKGNFPGRFSGRQFSNSRSEMNVSTLELGDSALYLCASSRDPVGQGGGTEAFFGQGTRLTVV.

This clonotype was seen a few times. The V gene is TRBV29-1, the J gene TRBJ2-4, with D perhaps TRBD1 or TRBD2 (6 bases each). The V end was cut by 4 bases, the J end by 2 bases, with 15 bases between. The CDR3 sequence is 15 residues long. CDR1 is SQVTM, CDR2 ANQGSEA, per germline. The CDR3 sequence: CSVVWGANPKNIQYF. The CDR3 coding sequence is TGCAGCGTTGTATGGGGGGCGAATCCCAAAAACATTCAGTACTTC.

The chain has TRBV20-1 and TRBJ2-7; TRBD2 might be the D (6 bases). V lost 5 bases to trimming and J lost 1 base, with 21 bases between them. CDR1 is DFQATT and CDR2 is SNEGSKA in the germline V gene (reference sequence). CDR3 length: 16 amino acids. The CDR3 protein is CSARKADGRASYEQYF. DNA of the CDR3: TGCAGTGCTCGGAAGGCTGACGGGAGAGCTTCCTACGAGCAGTACTTC.